The 30 T cell receptor beta chains listed next were all sequenced from one sample in a study of blood T cell repertoires in COVID-19. Clones were sequenced by immunoSEQ multiplex PCR, and TCRdb holds only the in-frame ones, with some missing. The sample contains approximately 260,000 clones, roughly 88% of which appear only once. The sequenced sample consisted of peripheral blood. The source of these receptors is a woman in her 70s with acute or convalescent COVID-19.

This chain uses TRBV4-1 with TRBJ1-4; no clear D gene. Germline assignment: CDR1 MGHRA and CDR2 YSYEKL. V was clipped by 0 bases and J by 0 bases, with 11 bases between them. This CDR3 is built from 17 residues. This CDR3 reads CASSQDTSGATNEKLFF. CDR3 nucleotide sequence: TGCGCCAGCAGCCAAGATACATCTGGTGCAACTAATGAAAAACTGTTTTTT.

The gene calls are TRBV24-1 and TRBJ2-5, with 10 bases that match TRBD2. In germline, CDR1 is KGHDR, CDR2 SFDVKD. After removal of 4 bases from V and 2 bases from J, the junction contained 3 bases not matched to a gene. The CDR3 runs 15 residues. The CDR3 reads CATSEGAGGQETQYF. CDR3 DNA: TGTGCCACCAGTGAGGGAGCGGGGGGGCAAGAGACCCAGTACTTC.

The gene calls are TRBV6-5 and TRBJ1-3; 12 bases fit TRBD1. The CDR3 covers 14 residues. Germline lookup yields CDR1 MNHEY and CDR2 SVGAGI. The trim removed 0 bases at V and 14 bases at J, leaving 5 bases unmatched. CDR3 amino acids: CASSYSGTGGHVYF. The CDR3 DNA sequence: TGTGCCAGCAGTTACTCGGGGACAGGGGGCCACGTATATTTT.

The chain links TRBV18 to TRBJ1-2; D is perhaps TRBD1 (6 bases). Germline-derived CDR1 and CDR2 are KGHSH and LQKENI. The V gene lost 2 bases and the J gene lost 6 bases, with 16 bases spanning the gap. The CDR3 contains 15 residues. The CDR3 sequence: CASSPGAGEMDGYTF. DNA of the CDR3: TGTGCCAGCTCACCAGGGGCAGGGGAGATGGATGGCTACACCTTC.

The chain combines TRBV2 with TRBJ2-7, with 8 nucleotides matching TRBD2. Germline V gene data show CDR1 as SNHLY and CDR2 as FYNNEI. This CDR3 contains 15 residues. V gave up 6 bases and J gave up 4 bases; unmatched junction bases: 11. The CDR3 DNA reads TGTGCCAGCAGCGAAACCCCTCTAGCGGGTTACGAGCAGTACTTC. Amino acid sequence: CASSETPLAGYEQYF. The entire variable domain, with the rest obtained from reference TRBV2 and TRBJ2-7, is as follows: EPEVTQTPSHQVTQMGQEVILRCVPISNHLYFYWYRQILGQKVEFLVSFYNNEISEKSEIFDDQFSVERPDGSNFTLKIRSTKLEDSAMYFCASSETPLAGYEQYFGPGTRLTVT.

The chain couples TRBV27 to TRBJ1-2; D gene uncertain. Germline assignment: CDR1 MNHEY and CDR2 SMNVEV (reference sequence). Trimming left V 6 bases short and J 4 bases short, with 9 bases between. There are 12 residues in the CDR3. CDR3 in amino acids: CASSGVGYGYTF. In DNA form, the CDR3 reads TGTGCCAGCAGCGGAGTTGGCTATGGCTACACCTTC.

The chain combines TRBV5-4 with TRBJ1-1, with D perhaps matching TRBD1 (5 bases). CDR1 is SGHNT, CDR2 YYREEE, per germline (reference sequence). The CDR3 contains 16 residues. V was trimmed by 2 bases and J by 0 bases, leaving 14 bases between them. Here the CDR3 reads CASSFGASAMNTEAFF. CDR3 coding DNA: TGTGCCAGCAGCTTTGGGGCCAGCGCTATGAACACTGAAGCTTTCTTT.

This chain joins TRBV3-1 (or the pseudogene TRBV3-2) and TRBJ2-5, with D perhaps matching TRBD2 (5 bases). This CDR3 has 15 residues. Germline values: CDR1 LGHDT, CDR2 YNNKEL (reference sequence). The V end was cut by 1 base, the J end by 4 bases, with 13 bases between. The chain's CDR3 is CASSQGMRAGETQYF. The CDR3 DNA follows: TGTGCCAGCAGCCAAGGAATGAGGGCTGGAGAGACCCAGTACTTC.

The chain employs TRBV29-1 and TRBJ2-2; the D is unclear. There are 14 residues in the CDR3. V dropped 4 bases and J dropped 5 bases, with 14 bases sitting between them. CDR1 is SQVTM, CDR2 ANQGSEA, per germline. CDR3 residues: CSVVEQTLTGELFF. In DNA form, the CDR3 reads TGCAGCGTTGTCGAACAGACCCTGACCGGGGAGCTGTTTTTT.

On this clone: The same CDR3 is also encoded by other DNA sequences in this sample. The chain uses TRBV5-4 and TRBJ2-3; 13 bases align to TRBD2. There are 17 residues in the CDR3. Per the germline V gene, CDR1 is SGHNT and CDR2 is YYREEE (reference sequence). Trimming removed 1 base from V and 0 bases from J; junction bases left unmatched: 2. The CDR3 protein is CASSLRLAGGSTDTQYF. The CDR3 DNA reads TGTGCCAGCAGCTTGCGACTAGCGGGGGGAAGCACAGATACGCAGTATTTT.

V is TRBV7-6 and J is TRBJ2-5; D gene uncertain. The germline V and J ends were trimmed by 1 base and 4 bases, with 10 bases remaining between them. There are 14 residues in the CDR3. CDR1 SGHVS and CDR2 FNYEAQ come from the germline V gene. The CDR3 sequence: CASSLVPSRETQYF. Written as DNA, the CDR3 is TGTGCCAGCAGCTTAGTTCCTTCGAGAGAGACCCAGTACTTC.

The V call is TRBV6-1, the J call TRBJ2-3, with a possible D match to TRBD1 (6 bases). V was trimmed by 1 base and J by 2 bases, leaving 10 bases between them. The CDR3 totals 15 residues. Per germline, CDR1 MNHNS and CDR2 SASEGT. CDR3 region: CASSEGGPATDTQYF. For the CDR3, the DNA is TGTGCCAGCAGTGAAGGGGGGCCTGCCACAGATACGCAGTATTTT.

This clone came up once. J is TRBJ1-1 and V is TRBV6-5; possibly TRBD1 for D (5 bases). Deletions cut 6 bases from V and 3 bases from J, with 17 bases between. CDR1 is MNHEY, CDR2 SVGAGI, per germline. The CDR3 consists of 15 residues. CDR3 DNA sequence: TGTGCCAGCAGGCCAGGGCGGGGAGGGGACACTGAAGCTTTCTTT. Translation: CASRPGRGGDTEAFF.

The chain joins TRBV5-8 to TRBJ1-5; perhaps TRBD1 as D (6 bases). Germline V CDR1 and CDR2: SGHTS, YDEGEE. V gave up 2 bases and J gave up 10 bases, with 25 bases separating them. This CDR3 is built from 17 residues. CDR3 DNA sequence: TGTGCCAGCAGCTTCCCCCGCCAGGGGACGGAACAAAGCCCCCAGCATTTT. Protein: CASSFPRQGTEQSPQHF.

This sequence joins TRBV6-5 and TRBJ2-1, with a weak D call TRBD2 (5 bases). The CDR3 has 13 amino acids. The V end lost 6 bases, the J end lost 10 bases, and 16 bases lay between the germline ends. Germline CDR1 reads MNHEY; CDR2 reads SVGAGI. CDR3 loop: CASSPGLVGEQFF. In nucleotides, the CDR3 is TGTGCCAGCAGCCCGGGATTAGTGGGCGAGCAGTTCTTC.

This chain connects TRBV2 to TRBJ2-6, with 10 positions matching TRBD2. The length of the CDR3 is 16 residues. V dropped 8 bases and J dropped 0; count of bases not matched to a gene: 4. Germline values: CDR1 SNHLY, CDR2 FYNNEI. CDR3 residues: CASLLAGSSGANVLTF. CDR3 nucleotides: TGTGCCAGCTTACTAGCGGGGAGCTCTGGGGCCAACGTCCTGACTTTC.

This rearrangement joins TRBV18 to TRBJ2-5; 8 bases fit TRBD1. CDR3 length: 15 residues. Germline values: CDR1 KGHSH, CDR2 LQKENI. V dropped 0 bases and J dropped 5; count of bases not matched to a gene: 5. The CDR3 spells CASSPPAGGGETQYF. For the CDR3, the DNA is TGTGCCAGCTCACCACCCGCAGGGGGCGGGGAGACCCAGTACTTC.

The V and J genes are TRBV23-1 and TRBJ1-1, with D maybe TRBD1 (6 bases). TRBV23-1 is an open reading frame, and its role is uncertain. With 1 base removed from V and 3 bases from J, the gap between germline ends came to 9 bases. This CDR3 has 14 residues. The CDR3 is CASSQWSGDTEAFF. The CDR3 coding sequence is TGCGCCAGCAGTCAATGGTCAGGGGACACTGAAGCTTTCTTT.

This sequence joins TRBV7-3 and TRBJ2-2; D not resolved. The V gene lost 1 base and the J gene lost 6 bases, with 6 bases spanning the gap. The CDR3 loop spans 13 amino acids. Germline V lookup: CDR1 SGHTA, CDR2 FQGTGA. CDR3 in amino acids: CASSLINSGELFF. The CDR3 DNA follows: TGTGCCAGCAGCTTAATAAACTCCGGGGAGCTGTTTTTT. Drawing the rest from reference TRBV7-3 and TRBJ2-2, the complete variable domain is GAGVSQTPSNKVTEKGKYVELRCDPISGHTALYWYRQSLGQGPEFLIYFQGTGAADDSGLPNDRFFAVRPEGSVSTLKIQRTERGDSAVYLCASSLINSGELFFGEGSRLTVL.

This chain links TRBV3-1 (or the pseudogene TRBV3-2) with TRBJ1-3; a possible D gene is TRBD1 (5 bases). Germline CDR1 reads LGHDT; CDR2 reads YNNKEL (reference sequence). The germline V and J ends were trimmed by 1 base and 0 bases, with 10 bases remaining between them. This CDR3 has 16 residues. The CDR3 sequence: CASSQGRGSSGNTIYF. Written as DNA, the CDR3 is TGTGCCAGCAGCCAAGGTAGGGGAAGCTCTGGAAACACCATATATTTT.

Details on this clone: A junction boundary mismatches the germline segment, possibly from a read error. The chain joins TRBV3-1 (or the pseudogene TRBV3-2) to TRBJ2-5; 8 bases map to TRBD1. The V gene's germline CDR1 is LGHDT and CDR2 YNNKEL (reference sequence). The CDR3 has 14 residues. CDR3 region: CASSSQGAQGTQYF. Here the CDR3 DNA reads TGTGCCAGCAGCTCCCAGGGGGCGCAAGGGACCCAGTACTTC.

This clone has only one observation. This sample also contains other DNA sequences that code for the same CDR3. CDR3 sequence: CATSDSNYGYTF. The CDR3 DNA reads as TGTGCCACCAGTGATTCGAACTATGGCTACACCTTC. This chain joins TRBV24-1 and TRBJ1-2; no definite D call. The CDR3 sequence is 12 residues long. Deletions cut 2 bases from V and 2 bases from J, with 2 bases between. Germline V gene lookup returns CDR1 KGHDR and CDR2 SFDVKD.

The genes are TRBV10-3 and TRBJ2-7; TRBD1 matches 7 bases. The CDR3 extends over 13 amino acids. Germline CDR1 ENHRY, CDR2 SYGVKD. V lost 6 bases to trimming and J lost 5 bases; unmatched junction nucleotides: 7. The CDR3 here is CAISRGQSNEQYF. DNA for the CDR3: TGTGCCATCAGCCGGGGACAGTCAAACGAGCAGTACTTC.

The genes are TRBV20-1 and TRBJ2-3; 14 nucleotides line up with TRBD2. CDR1 is DFQATT and CDR2 is SNEGSKA in the germline V gene (reference sequence). The V gene end was trimmed by 3 bases and the J gene end by 0 bases; junction bases not matched to a gene: 2. The CDR3 sequence is 16 residues long. The CDR3 nucleotides are TGCAGTGCTAGTGGGACTAGCGGGGGTAGCACAGATACGCAGTATTTT. Translation gives CSASGTSGGSTDTQYF.

The chain uses TRBV6-5 and TRBJ2-2; weak D call: TRBD1 (5 bases). Germline V gene data show CDR1 as MNHEY and CDR2 as SVGAGI. Trimming stripped 6 bases from V and 3 bases from J, with 11 bases between. There are 14 residues in the CDR3. The CDR3 nucleotides are TGTGCCAGCAGGTCAGGGTATTACACCGGGGAGCTGTTTTTT. Residues: CASRSGYYTGELFF.

The chain couples TRBV4-1 to TRBJ2-2; D is possibly TRBD1 (6 bases). The V end was cut by 4 bases, the J end by 5 bases, with 17 bases between. The length of the CDR3 is 16 residues. The germline CDR1 and CDR2 sequences are MGHRA and YSYEKL. The CDR3 DNA follows: TGCGCCAGCAGCCTCGGGACACCGATCGGGACCGGGGAGCTGTTTTTT. This encodes CASSLGTPIGTGELFF.

V usage is TRBV7-8 and J usage is TRBJ1-2; no clear D. The V gene lost 4 bases and the J gene lost 1 base, with 4 bases spanning the gap. Germline V CDR1 and CDR2: SGHVS, FQNEAQ. There are 12 residues in the CDR3. DNA for the CDR3: TGTGCCAGCAGCTCCTTTAACTATGGCTACACCTTC. Translation: CASSSFNYGYTF.

V usage is TRBV10-2 and J usage is TRBJ2-3, with 9 bases lining up with TRBD2. Germline lookup yields CDR1 WSHSY and CDR2 SAAADI. The junction had 8 bases not matched to a gene; V was cut back by 8 bases and J by 2 bases. The CDR3 runs 15 residues. In DNA, the CDR3 is TGCGCCAGCGGGCAAGCGGGGGGCTTCACAGATACGCAGTATTTT. It is translated as CASGQAGGFTDTQYF.

This chain joins TRBV12-3 or TRBV12-4 and TRBJ1-1; TRBD1 might be the D (5 bases). V lost 4 bases and J lost 11, with 14 bases in between. The CDR3 covers 12 residues. The CDR3 spells CASSSPGTPAFF. For the CDR3, the DNA is TGTGCCAGCAGTTCTCCCGGGACTCCGGCTTTCTTT.

This chain joins TRBV5-5 and TRBJ1-2, with D unresolved. The CDR3 is made up of 17 amino acids. V dropped 4 bases and J dropped 4 bases, with 23 bases sitting between them. In germline, CDR1 is SGHKS, CDR2 YYEKEE (reference sequence). CDR3 residues: CASSPRGGPGVSYGYTF. Here the CDR3 DNA reads TGTGCCAGCAGCCCCCGCGGCGGCCCCGGAGTCTCCTATGGCTACACCTTC.